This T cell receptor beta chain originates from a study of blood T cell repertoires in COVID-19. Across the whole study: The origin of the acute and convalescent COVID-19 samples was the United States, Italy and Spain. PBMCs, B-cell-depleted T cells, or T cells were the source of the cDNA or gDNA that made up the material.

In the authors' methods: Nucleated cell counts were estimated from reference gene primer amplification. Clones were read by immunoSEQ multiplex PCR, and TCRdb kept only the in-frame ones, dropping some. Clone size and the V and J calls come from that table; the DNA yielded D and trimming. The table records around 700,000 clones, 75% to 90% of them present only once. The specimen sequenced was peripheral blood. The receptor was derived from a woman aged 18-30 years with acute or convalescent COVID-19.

The CDR3 is CASSSLLQGAEAFF. Written as DNA, the CDR3 is TGTGCCAGCAGCTCATTACTTCAGGGGGCTGAAGCTTTCTTT. The rearrangement links TRBV5-4 to TRBJ1-1; 7 bases map to TRBD1. J was trimmed by 6 bases and V by 3 bases; bases with no gene match: 8. Germline CDR1 reads SGHNT; CDR2 reads YYREEE (reference sequence). This CDR3 contains 14 residues. Using reference TRBV5-4 and TRBJ1-1 for the parts outside the CDR3, the full variable domain is ETGVTQSPTHLIKTRGQQVTLRCSSQSGHNTVSWYQQALGQGPQFIFQYYREEENGRGNFPPRFSGLQFPNYSSELNVNALELDDSALYLCASSSLLQGAEAFFGQGTRLTVV.